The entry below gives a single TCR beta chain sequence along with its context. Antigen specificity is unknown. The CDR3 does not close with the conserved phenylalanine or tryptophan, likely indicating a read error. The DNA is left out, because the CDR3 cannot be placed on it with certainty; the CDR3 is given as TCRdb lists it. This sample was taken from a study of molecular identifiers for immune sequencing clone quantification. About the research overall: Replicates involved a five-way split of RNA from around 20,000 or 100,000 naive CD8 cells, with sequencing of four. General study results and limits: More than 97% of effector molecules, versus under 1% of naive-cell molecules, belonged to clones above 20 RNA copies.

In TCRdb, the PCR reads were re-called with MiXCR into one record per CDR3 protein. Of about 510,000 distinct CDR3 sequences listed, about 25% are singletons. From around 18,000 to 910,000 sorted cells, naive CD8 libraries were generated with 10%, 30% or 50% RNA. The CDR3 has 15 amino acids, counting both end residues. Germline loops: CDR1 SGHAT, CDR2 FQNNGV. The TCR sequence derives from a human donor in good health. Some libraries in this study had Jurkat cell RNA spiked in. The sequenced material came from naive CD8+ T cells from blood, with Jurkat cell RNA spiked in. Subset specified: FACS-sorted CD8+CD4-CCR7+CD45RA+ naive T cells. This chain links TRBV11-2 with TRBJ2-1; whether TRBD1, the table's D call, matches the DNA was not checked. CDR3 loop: CASSHQTGAYNKQLL.